The clone carrying this T cell receptor beta chain occurred once. This sample is part of a study of Ad26.COV2.S vaccination and SARS-CoV-2 variants. Treatment here: around 19 received Ad26.COV2.S at low or high dose, single or two shots; roughly five received placebo; per-sample allocation not given. The study sampled participants on day 63 after the first vaccine or placebo injection. The J segment lost 1 base and the V segment lost 6 bases, leaving 4 bases of the junction unmatched. Germline V gene sequence: CDR1 MNHEY, CDR2 SVGEGT. There are 15 residues in the CDR3. The repertoire was sequenced with immunoSEQ multiplex PCR; TCRdb's copy has only in-frame clones and lacks some. The sample includes around 450,000 clones, roughly 87% of them seen just once.

The origin of this receptor is a person aged 18 to 59 who received the Ad26.COV2.S COVID-19 vaccine or a placebo. The gene calls are TRBV6-2 or TRBV6-3 and TRBJ1-5; 9 bases align to TRBD1. Sequenced here: peripheral blood, sampled in a trial of Ad26.COV2.S vaccine versus placebo. This CDR3 is CASSQTGGSNQPQHF. The CDR3 DNA reads as TGTGCCAGCAGCCAGACAGGGGGAAGCAATCAGCCCCAGCATTTT.